This T cell receptor beta chain appears in the sequencing data of a study of human T cells and chemical hapten exposure. Turning to the study itself: There were weekly diphenylcyclopropenone doses to the scalp for patients throughout the approximately 25-week study. Alopecia areata, totalis or universalis affected patients who were mostly female.

TCRdb re-derived calls from the RACE reads in MiXCR, one entry per CDR3 protein. Of 300,000 to 400,000 distinct CDR3 sequences listed, more than 4.5% are singletons. V was cut by 6 bases and J by 0 bases, with 15 bases left in between. Germline assignment: CDR1 MNHEY and CDR2 SMNVEV (reference sequence). The CDR3 is 15 residues long. This sample's time point: pre-sensitization, week 0. The treatment: therapeutic diphenylcyclopropenone sensitization with weekly scalp DPC. Non-pregnant alopecia patients aged 18 to 70, suitable for DPC therapy. This clonotype was picked up many times. The source was whole blood, collected in connection with sensitization to the hapten diphenylcyclopropenone (DPC). The sequence was collected from a woman in her forties or fifties with alopecia areata. Some clones in this sample may be carry-over from other donors' samples. The rearrangement uses TRBV27 and TRBJ2-7; a possible D gene is TRBD2 (6 bases). The CDR3 DNA reads as TGTGCCAGCAGCCTGGGTGCGGGGCCCTCCTACGAGCAGTACTTC. Protein sequence: CASSLGAGPSYEQYF.